This T cell receptor beta chain was captured in a study of early T cells in non-severe SARS-CoV-2 infection. The overall study: Unsorted whole-blood RNA was sequenced in bulk, leaving chains unpaired.

Unique molecular identifiers were attached to individual cDNA molecules. MiXCR, run by TCRdb on the 5' RACE reads, gives a single entry per CDR3 protein. There are approximately 97,000 distinct CDR3 sequences in the sample; 11% occur only once, and approximately 4.7% lies in the top ten. Only a few counts were recorded for this clonotype. This specimen consisted of whole blood, obtained at baseline. The source of this sequence is an adult who was a healthcare worker with PCR-confirmed SARS-CoV-2 infection or an uninfected control (not recorded which).

The CDR3 here is CASSQDERTEAYEQYF. In nucleotides, the CDR3 is TGCGCCAGCAGCCAAGATGAGAGGACAGAGGCCTACGAGCAGTACTTC. The gene calls are TRBV4-3 and TRBJ2-7, with D possibly matching TRBD1 (6 bases). The CDR3 contains 16 residues. V lost 0 bases and J lost 2, with 14 bases in between. CDR1 is LGHNA, CDR2 YSLEER, per germline.